The 10 T cell receptor beta chains presented below share a single source sample, sequenced in a study of PD-1 blockade in classical Hodgkin lymphoma (TCRdb year 2020). The sample's time point label is to be understood as: cycle 4 day 1 (C4D1), after six to seven weeks of nivolumab. All trial patients had relapsed after autologous stem cell transplantation, with cohorts A, B and C differing in prior brentuximab vedotin exposure. Magnetic negative selection with a Miltenyi CD4+ T cell isolation kit was used to purify CD4+ T cells from thawed PBMCs. The library was made by the immunoSEQ multiplex PCR assay. TCRdb re-hosts the immuneACCESS table, in-frame sequences only. Its copies lack some clones; in the studies checked, an unresolved V gene accounts for under half of them, and the cause for the rest is not known. Recorded for this sample are fewer than 30,000 clones; around 80% of them occurred a single time. The ten most abundant clones make up roughly 0.52% of the sample.

This sample comprised CD4+ T cells from blood, obtained before the fourth cycle of nivolumab. The receptors here all came from a human donor with classical Hodgkin lymphoma.

The V gene is TRBV5-1, the J gene TRBJ2-1, with unresolved D. The CDR3 is 13 amino acids. The germline CDR1 and CDR2 sequences are SGHRS and YFSETQ. The germline V and J ends were trimmed by 0 bases and 6 bases, with 7 bases remaining between them. The CDR3 sequence: CASSLEVVNEQFF. The CDR3 nucleotides read TGCGCCAGCAGCTTGGAGGTGGTCAATGAGCAGTTCTTC.

The chain carries TRBV29-1 and TRBJ2-7; D remains ambiguous. The CDR3 totals 13 residues. Deletions cut 4 bases from V and 3 bases from J, with 13 bases between. Germline V gene data show CDR1 as SQVTM and CDR2 as ANQGSEA. The CDR3 spells CSVVERRFYEQYF. In DNA, the CDR3 is TGCAGCGTTGTGGAAAGACGGTTCTACGAGCAGTACTTC.

This chain joins TRBV11-2 and TRBJ2-5; D possibly corresponds to TRBD2 (5 bases). The CDR3 has 16 residues. CDR1 is SGHAT, CDR2 FQNNGV, per germline. The V gene lost 0 bases and the J gene lost 6 bases, with 17 bases spanning the gap. CDR3 coding DNA: TGTGCCAGCAGCTTAGATCTATGGTCTAGCTGGCAGACCCAGTACTTC. Translation: CASSLDLWSSWQTQYF. The full variable domain, its missing parts supplied by reference TRBV11-2 and TRBJ2-5, is EAGVAQSPRYKIIEKRQSVAFWCNPISGHATLYWYQQILGQGPKLLIQFQNNGVVDDSQLPKDRFSAERLKGVDSTLKIQPAKLEDSAVYLCASSLDLWSSWQTQYFGPGTRLLVL.

This chain joins TRBV29-1 and TRBJ1-1; possibly TRBD1 for D (6 bases). Trimming removed 6 bases at V and 6 bases at J, with 11 bases between. The CDR3 covers 11 residues. Looked up from germline, CDR1 is SQVTM and CDR2 is ANQGSEA. This CDR3 is CSVSGAAEAFF. CDR3 in DNA: TGCAGCGTGTCAGGGGCAGCTGAAGCTTTCTTT.

The chain combines TRBV7-2 with TRBJ2-7; 12 bases fit TRBD2. The CDR3 is 18 residues long. V shed 2 bases, J shed 7 bases, and the junction held 15 bases outside the gene matches. Germline V gene lookup returns CDR1 SGHTA and CDR2 FQGNSA. CDR3 sequence reads: CASSLNSLLAGGPGEQYF. The CDR3 DNA reads as TGTGCCAGCAGCTTAAACTCCTTGCTAGCGGGGGGGCCGGGTGAGCAGTACTTC.

This chain connects TRBV18 to TRBJ2-5; weak D call: TRBD1 (5 bases). The CDR3 spans 13 residues. V gave up 2 bases and J gave up 2 bases, with 6 bases separating them. Germline V gives CDR1 KGHSH, CDR2 LQKENI. CDR3 residues: CASSPDRQETQYF. The CDR3 region has the DNA TGTGCCAGCTCACCAGACAGACAAGAGACCCAGTACTTC.

The chain links TRBV25-1 to TRBJ2-5, with 8 bases aligning to TRBD1. Germline CDR1 and CDR2: MGHDK and SYGVNS. J lost 5 bases, V lost 6 bases, and 8 bases had no gene match. CDR3 length: 14 amino acids. CDR3 protein: CASRRQGAAETQYF. The CDR3 nucleotides read TGTGCCAGCAGGCGGCAGGGGGCTGCGGAGACCCAGTACTTC.

This clone was observed once. As DNA, the CDR3 is TGTGCCAGCAGCCCCCCGGCAGGGCCCCAGCATTTT. Its translation is CASSPPAGPQHF. The V call is TRBV6-5, the J call TRBJ1-5; no clear D. This CDR3 is 12 amino acids long. In germline, CDR1 is MNHEY, CDR2 SVGAGI. The germline V and J ends were trimmed by 6 bases and 9 bases, with 12 bases remaining between them.

CDR3 residues: CASSLETGRDEQYF. The CDR3 DNA is TGCGCCAGCAGCTTGGAGACAGGGCGGGACGAGCAGTACTTC. This chain connects TRBV5-1 to TRBJ2-7; TRBD1 matches at 7 bases. The CDR3 is 14 residues long. The V segment lost 0 bases and the J segment 5 bases; nucleotides outside the gene matches: 5. Per the germline V gene, CDR1 is SGHRS and CDR2 is YFSETQ.

The chain has TRBV6-5 and TRBJ1-3; unclear D gene. Germline V gene sequence: CDR1 MNHEY, CDR2 SVGAGI. The V end lost 8 bases, the J end lost 0 bases, and 11 bases lay between the germline ends. This CDR3 comprises 14 residues. The CDR3 is CASRISGSGNTIYF. The CDR3 bases are TGTGCCAGCCGAATTAGCGGCTCTGGAAACACCATATATTTT.